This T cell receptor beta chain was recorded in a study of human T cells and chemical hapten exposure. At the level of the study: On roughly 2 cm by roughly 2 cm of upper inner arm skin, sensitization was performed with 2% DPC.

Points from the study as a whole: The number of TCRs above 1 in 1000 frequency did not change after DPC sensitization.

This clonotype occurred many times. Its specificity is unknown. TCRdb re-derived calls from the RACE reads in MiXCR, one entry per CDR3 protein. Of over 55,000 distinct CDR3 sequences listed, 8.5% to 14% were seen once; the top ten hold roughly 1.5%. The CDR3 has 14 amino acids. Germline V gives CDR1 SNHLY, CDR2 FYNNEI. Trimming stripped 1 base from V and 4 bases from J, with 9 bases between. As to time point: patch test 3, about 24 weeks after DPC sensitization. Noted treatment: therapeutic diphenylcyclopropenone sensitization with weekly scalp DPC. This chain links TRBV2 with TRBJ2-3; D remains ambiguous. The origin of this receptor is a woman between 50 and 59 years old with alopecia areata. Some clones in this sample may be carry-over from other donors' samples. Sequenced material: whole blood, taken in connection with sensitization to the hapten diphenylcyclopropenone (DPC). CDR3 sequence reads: CASSEGFPADTQYF. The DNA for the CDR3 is TGTGCCAGCAGTGAAGGATTCCCCGCAGATACGCAGTATTTT.